This T cell receptor beta chain stems from a study of blood T cell repertoires in COVID-19. Study as a whole: The study drew acute and convalescent COVID-19 samples from the United States, Italy and Spain.

Per the authors' pipeline: The authors estimated nucleated cell counts from reference gene primer amplification. Libraries were prepared by immunoSEQ multiplex PCR; TCRdb keeps only in-frame clonotypes and omits some of them. D and trimming come from the DNA, and the V and J calls and clone size come from that table. The sample records 75,000 to 85,000 clones, about 88% being singletons. The V gene's germline CDR1 is LNHNV and CDR2 YYDKDF (reference sequence). V lost 1 base to trimming and J lost 3 bases, with 7 bases between them. This CDR3 has 13 residues. What was sequenced was peripheral blood. This TCR derives from a man between 60 and 75 years old with COVID-19, enrolled during active disease. This chain connects TRBV15 to TRBJ2-7, with D perhaps matching TRBD2 (5 bases). This CDR3 is CATSRAGDYEQYF. The DNA of the CDR3 is TGTGCCACCAGCAGAGCCGGGGACTACGAGCAGTACTTC.